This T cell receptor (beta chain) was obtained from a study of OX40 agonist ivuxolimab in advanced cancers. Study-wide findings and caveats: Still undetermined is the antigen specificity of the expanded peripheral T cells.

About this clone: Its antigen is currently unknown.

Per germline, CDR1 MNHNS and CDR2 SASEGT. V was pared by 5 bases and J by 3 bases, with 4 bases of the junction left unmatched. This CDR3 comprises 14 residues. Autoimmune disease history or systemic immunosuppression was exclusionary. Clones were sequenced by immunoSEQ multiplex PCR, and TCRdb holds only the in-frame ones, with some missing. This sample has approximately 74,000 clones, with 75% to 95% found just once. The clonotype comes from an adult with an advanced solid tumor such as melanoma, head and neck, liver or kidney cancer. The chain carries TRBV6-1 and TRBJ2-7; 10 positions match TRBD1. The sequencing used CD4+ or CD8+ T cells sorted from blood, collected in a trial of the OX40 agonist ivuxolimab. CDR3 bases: TGTGCCAGCAGTCGGGGACAGGGGATCTACGAGCAGTACTTC. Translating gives CASSRGQGIYEQYF.